This T cell receptor (beta chain) comes out of a study of glioma-infiltrating T cells after dendritic cell vaccination. The study's findings and limits: Estimated pretreatment TIL content predicted outcome after dendritic cell vaccination. TCR clonality showed no direct relationship with survival.

Remarks on this clone: Its antigen is as yet unknown.

Germline values: CDR1 SGHTA, CDR2 FQGTGA. The trim removed 4 bases at V and 4 bases at J, leaving 2 bases unmatched. The CDR3 runs 14 residues. Method: immunoSEQ multiplex PCR; TCRdb's copy keeps in-frame clones and lacks some. The profile shows fewer than 95,000 clones, 75% to 90% of them singletons. Time point denoted: after dendritic cell vaccination, including at tumor progression/relapse. PBMC sampling occurred before vaccination, two weeks after the third dose, and at progression. The chain employs TRBV7-3 and TRBJ2-1, with TRBD2 matching 9 bases. This TCR came from a human donor with glioblastoma. The sample here was blood, taken after dendritic cell vaccination. The CDR3, as DNA: TGTGCCAGCAGCTCTAGCGGGGTATACAATGAGCAGTTCTTC. As protein: CASSSSGVYNEQFF. Variable domain in full (rest from reference TRBV7-3 and TRBJ2-1): GAGVSQTPSNKVTEKGKYVELRCDPISGHTALYWYRQSLGQGPEFLIYFQGTGAADDSGLPNDRFFAVRPEGSVSTLKIQRTERGDSAVYLCASSSSGVYNEQFFGPGTRLTVL.